This T cell receptor beta chain was documented in a study of control samples from healthy donors and cancer patients. CDR3 length equals 16 residues. CDR1 and CDR2 (germline): SGHTA, FQGNSA. V gave up 1 base and J gave up 2 bases; unmatched junction bases: 4. Profiling relied on immunoSEQ multiplex PCR, and the TCRdb table lists in-frame clones only, not all of them. This table has roughly 84,000 clones, 90% to 95% appearing once. The source material was blood. The origin of this receptor is a man aged 50 to 59 in good health. This chain connects TRBV7-2 to TRBJ2-4, with TRBD2 matching over 8 bases. CDR3 amino acids: CASSLDGGATKNIQYF. The CDR3 DNA sequence: TGTGCCAGCAGCTTAGACGGGGGGGCGACCAAAAACATTCAGTACTTC.